This TCR beta chain came from a study of blood T cell repertoires in COVID-19. Deletions cut 3 bases from V and 4 bases from J, with 18 bases between. Germline loops: CDR1 MGHRA, CDR2 YSYEKL. The CDR3 is 16 amino acids. Original handling: Amplifying reference gene primers gave estimates of nucleated cell counts. Clones were sequenced by immunoSEQ multiplex PCR, and TCRdb holds only the in-frame ones, with some missing. For V, J and clone size, that table is used; D and trimming come from the DNA. The profile shows roughly 50,000 clones, roughly 77% of them singletons. This clone came up once. The TCR comes from a human donor with active or convalescent COVID-19. The donor label of this sample is uncertain. Sequencing was performed on peripheral blood. V is TRBV4-1 and J is TRBJ1-1, with D perhaps matching TRBD1 (6 bases). Here the CDR3 DNA reads TGCGCCAGCAGCCACGCACAGGGAGGGTTCGGCACTGAAGCTTTCTTT. This encodes CASSHAQGGFGTEAFF.